Below, 20 T cell receptor beta chains from the same sample are listed, as sequenced in a study of identical twins. TCRdb used MiXCR to reprocess the 5' RACE reads, holding one entry per CDR3 protein. This repertoire shows about 390,000 distinct CDR3 sequences, 7% to 9.5% found once; its top ten account for under 10%. The sample comprised naive T cells sorted from blood. These receptors originate from a woman between 45 and 60 years old in good health.

This clonotype has a handful of counts. A read error may produce the germline difference seen at one junction end. This chain joins TRBV12-3 or TRBV12-4 and TRBJ2-5; TRBD2 might be the D (5 bases). The CDR3 covers 15 residues. The CDR3 sequence is CACSLKKGRGETQYF. The DNA of the CDR3 is TGTGCCTGCAGTTTAAAGAAGGGCAGAGGGGAGACCCAGTACTTC.

This clonotype was counted a few times. This sequence joins TRBV6-1 and TRBJ2-6; unclear D gene. Germline lookup yields CDR1 MNHNS and CDR2 SASEGT. The CDR3 extends over 14 amino acids. Trimming cost V 7 bases and J 2 bases, with 9 bases left between them. The CDR3: CASTSAAGANVLTF. The CDR3 DNA reads TGTGCCAGCACTTCCGCTGCTGGGGCCAACGTCCTGACTTTC.

This clonotype was found many times. The DNA for the CDR3 is TGTGCCAGCGGCTCGGATGAAAAACTGTTTTTT. Translating gives CASGSDEKLFF. V usage is TRBV7-2 and J usage is TRBJ1-4, with unresolved D. In germline, CDR1 is SGHTA, CDR2 FQGNSA. This CDR3 is 11 amino acids long. V lost 8 bases to trimming and J lost 6 bases, with 7 bases between them.

V gene TRBV20-1 combines with J gene TRBJ2-7, with D tentatively TRBD1 (5 bases). V was trimmed by 1 base and J by 2 bases, leaving 12 bases between them. The CDR3 has 14 amino acids. Per germline, CDR1 DFQATT and CDR2 SNEGSKA (reference sequence). CDR3 residues: CSARGPAGTYEQYF. The CDR3 DNA reads TGCAGTGCTAGAGGGCCAGCAGGGACCTACGAGCAGTACTTC.

This sequence joins TRBV9 and TRBJ2-7; 14 nucleotides line up with TRBD2. This CDR3 region has 16 residues. After removal of 0 bases from V and 5 bases from J, the junction contained 4 bases not matched to a gene. Germline CDR1 SGDLS, CDR2 YYNGEE. CDR3 sequence: CASSVAEGLAGDEQYF. CDR3 in DNA: TGTGCCAGCAGCGTAGCAGAGGGACTAGCGGGAGACGAGCAGTACTTC.

This clonotype was seen a few times. CDR3 loop: CASSQDRSYNEQFF. DNA for the CDR3: TGTGCCAGCAGCCAAGACAGGTCCTACAATGAGCAGTTCTTC. V gene TRBV3-1 combines with J gene TRBJ2-1, with D unclear. The germline V gene encodes CDR1 LGHDT and CDR2 YNNKEL (reference sequence). V was clipped by 0 bases and J by 1 base, with 4 bases between them. The CDR3 totals 14 residues.

V gene TRBV7-9 combines with J gene TRBJ2-5, with D maybe TRBD2 (6 bases). Germline V lookup: CDR1 SEHNR, CDR2 FQNEAQ (reference sequence). V was shortened by 0 bases and J by 4 bases, with 12 bases between the two germline ends. This CDR3 has 15 residues. The CDR3 here is CASSLARRGSETQYF. The DNA for the CDR3 is TGTGCCAGCAGCTTAGCGAGACGGGGGTCAGAGACCCAGTACTTC.

This chain connects TRBV9 to TRBJ2-4, with 13 positions matching TRBD2. The CDR3 runs to 15 residues. Germline values: CDR1 SGDLS, CDR2 YYNGEE. Trimming cost V 3 bases and J 7 bases; bases outside gene matches: 4. CDR3 sequence (DNA): TGTGCCAGCAGCGCCGGACTAGCGGGAGTCAACATTCAGTACTTC. Encoded protein: CASSAGLAGVNIQYF.

The chain is built from TRBV7-8 and TRBJ1-4; perhaps TRBD1 as D (5 bases). Trimming removed 4 bases from V and 8 bases from J, with 23 bases in between. Germline-derived CDR1 and CDR2 are SGHVS and FQNEAQ. The CDR3 length is 17 residues. Here the CDR3 reads CASSYNQFGRRGEKLFF. DNA for the CDR3: TGTGCCAGCAGCTACAACCAATTTGGGAGAAGGGGAGAAAAACTGTTTTTT.

This clonotype turned up a few times. The V and J genes are TRBV5-1 and TRBJ2-2, with D maybe TRBD1 (6 bases). CDR1 is SGHRS, CDR2 YFSETQ, per germline. Trimming took off 1 base at V and 4 bases at J, with 8 bases between the two ends. The CDR3 is made up of 14 amino acids. For the CDR3, the DNA is TGCGCCAGCAGCTTGACAGGGATCACCGGGGAGCTGTTTTTT. Protein: CASSLTGITGELFF.

This clonotype appeared a few times. The rearrangement links TRBV12-3 or TRBV12-4 to TRBJ2-1; D could derive from TRBD1 or TRBD2 (5 bases each). V shed 7 bases and J shed 6 bases, with 7 bases lying between them. The CDR3 is 11 residues long. The CDR3 DNA reads TGTGCCAGCACGGGGCTCAATGAGCAGTTCTTC. This sequence encodes CASTGLNEQFF.

This chain connects TRBV4-1 to TRBJ1-2; the match to TRBD1 covers 7 bases. The CDR3 is 16 amino acids. Trimming cost V 1 base and J 0 bases; bases outside gene matches: 5. Germline V gene sequence: CDR1 MGHRA, CDR2 YSYEKL. CDR3 region: CASSQATGTANYGYTF. The CDR3 region has the DNA TGCGCCAGCAGCCAAGCGACAGGGACAGCTAACTATGGCTACACCTTC.

This clonotype occurred a few times. The chain recombines TRBV7-2 with TRBJ2-1; 7 nucleotides match TRBD2. Trimming took 1 base from V and 5 from J; bases not matched to a gene: 8. The CDR3 has 16 residues. CDR1 is SGHTA and CDR2 is FQGNSA in the germline V gene. CDR3 sequence: CASSLVTASGHNEQFF. In DNA, the CDR3 is TGTGCCAGCAGCTTAGTCACGGCTAGCGGCCACAATGAGCAGTTCTTC.

V is TRBV6-6 and J is TRBJ2-1, with D hard to call. V was pared by 6 bases and J by 12 bases, with 9 bases between. The CDR3 has 10 residues. Germline lookup yields CDR1 MNHNY and CDR2 SVGAGI (reference sequence). The CDR3 nucleotides read TGTGCCAGCAGCGATCGTCGGCAGTTCTTC. The encoded protein is CASSDRRQFF.

This chain links TRBV7-9 with TRBJ2-2; unclear D gene. Trimming left V 1 base short and J 7 bases short, with 7 bases between. CDR3 length: 13 residues. The V gene's germline CDR1 is SEHNR and CDR2 FQNEAQ (reference sequence). CDR3 sequence (DNA): TGTGCCAGCAGCTTAGAGGCAGTCGGGGAGCTGTTTTTT. Its translation is CASSLEAVGELFF.

The chain carries TRBV12-3 or TRBV12-4 and TRBJ2-2; 10 bases match TRBD1. This CDR3 is built from 15 residues. V trimming: 6 bases; J trimming: 6 bases; junction bases outside the gene matches: 7. The CDR3 bases are TGTGCCAGCAGGGGGACAGGGGCGGCCGCCGGGGAGCTGTTTTTT. It translates to CASRGTGAAAGELFF.

This clonotype was seen at least ten times. The V call is TRBV30, the J call TRBJ1-2; 7 bases map to TRBD1. The length of the CDR3 is 16 residues. Germline values: CDR1 GTSNPN, CDR2 SVGIG (reference sequence). V dropped 0 bases and J dropped 8; count of bases not matched to a gene: 15. This CDR3 is CAWSVRGVEGAQGYTF. In DNA form, the CDR3 reads TGTGCCTGGAGTGTACGAGGGGTGGAGGGGGCCCAAGGCTACACCTTC.

This clonotype was observed many times. The CDR3 here is CASSAIRTQYF. The CDR3 region has the DNA TGTGCCAGCAGTGCCATCCGTACGCAGTATTTT. The V and J genes are TRBV12-3 or TRBV12-4 and TRBJ2-3; D uncertain. V lost 5 bases and J 8 bases, leaving 8 bases between the germline ends. The CDR3 contains 11 residues.

This clonotype was counted at least ten times. CDR3 in amino acids: CASSSGVTDTQYF. The CDR3 DNA reads as TGTGCCAGCAGTTCCGGGGTCACAGATACGCAGTATTTT. The V and J genes are TRBV12-3 or TRBV12-4 and TRBJ2-3; TRBD2 is a possible D gene (5 bases). Trimming shortened V by 4 bases and J by 2 bases, and 7 bases separated the two germline ends. This CDR3 contains 13 residues.

In this sample, this clonotype turned up a few times. The V gene is TRBV20-1, the J gene TRBJ2-7, with D possibly being TRBD2 (5 bases). The CDR3 contains 13 residues. The V and J ends lost 3 bases and 6 bases respectively, with 15 bases between them. Germline loops: CDR1 DFQATT, CDR2 SNEGSKA (reference sequence). The CDR3, as DNA: TGCAGTGCTAGTGCCGCCGAGAGGGCCGAGCAGTACGTC. Translating gives CSASAAERAEQYV.